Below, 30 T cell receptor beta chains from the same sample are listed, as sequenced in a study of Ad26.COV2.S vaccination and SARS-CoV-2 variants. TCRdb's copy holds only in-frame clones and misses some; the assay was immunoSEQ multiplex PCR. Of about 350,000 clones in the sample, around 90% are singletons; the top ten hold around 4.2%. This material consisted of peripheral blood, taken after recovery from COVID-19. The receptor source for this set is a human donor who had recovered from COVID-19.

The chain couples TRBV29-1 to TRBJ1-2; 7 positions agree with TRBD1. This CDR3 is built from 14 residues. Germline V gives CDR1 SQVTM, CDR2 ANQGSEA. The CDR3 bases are TGCAGTGGGACAGCCGGTGCGGGGATTGAAGGCTACACCTTC. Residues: CSGTAGAGIEGYTF.

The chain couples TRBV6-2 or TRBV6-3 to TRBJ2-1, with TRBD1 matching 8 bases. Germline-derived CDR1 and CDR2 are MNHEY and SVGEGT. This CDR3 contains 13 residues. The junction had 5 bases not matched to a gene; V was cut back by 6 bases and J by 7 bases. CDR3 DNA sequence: TGTGCCAGCAGCAGACAGGGGTGGAATGAGCAGTTCTTC. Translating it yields CASSRQGWNEQFF.

This CDR3 reads CASRWTAAFSGANVLTF. The CDR3, as DNA: TGCGCCAGCAGGTGGACAGCTGCCTTCTCTGGGGCCAACGTCCTGACTTTC. V gene TRBV5-1 combines with J gene TRBJ2-6; a weak D match, TRBD1 (6 bases). This CDR3 has 17 residues. V lost 5 bases and J 0 bases, leaving 15 bases between the germline ends. CDR1 and CDR2 (germline): SGHRS, YFSETQ.

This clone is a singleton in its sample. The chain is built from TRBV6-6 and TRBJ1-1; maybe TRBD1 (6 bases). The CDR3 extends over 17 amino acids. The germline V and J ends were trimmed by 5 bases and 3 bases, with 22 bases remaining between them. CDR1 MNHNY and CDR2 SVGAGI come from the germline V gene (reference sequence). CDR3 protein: CASSLNAGGRGDTEAFF. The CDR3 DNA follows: TGTGCCAGCAGTCTTAATGCGGGGGGCAGGGGTGACACTGAAGCTTTCTTT.

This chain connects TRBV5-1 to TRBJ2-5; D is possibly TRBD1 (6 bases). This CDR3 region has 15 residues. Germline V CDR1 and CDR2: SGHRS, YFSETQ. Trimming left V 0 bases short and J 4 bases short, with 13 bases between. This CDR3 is CASSLVPGRGETQYF. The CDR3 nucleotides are TGCGCCAGCAGCTTGGTTCCCGGCAGGGGAGAGACCCAGTACTTC.

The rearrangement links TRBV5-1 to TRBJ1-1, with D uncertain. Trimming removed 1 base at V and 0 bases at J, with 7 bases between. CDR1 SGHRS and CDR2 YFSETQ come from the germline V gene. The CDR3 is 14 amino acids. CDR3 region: CASSLNAVNTEAFF. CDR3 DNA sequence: TGCGCCAGCAGCTTGAACGCAGTGAACACTGAAGCTTTCTTT.

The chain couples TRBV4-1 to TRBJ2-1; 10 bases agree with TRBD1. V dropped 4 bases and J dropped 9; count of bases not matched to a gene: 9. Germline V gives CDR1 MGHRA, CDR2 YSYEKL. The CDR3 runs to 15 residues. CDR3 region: CASSLTRQGASEQFF. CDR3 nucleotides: TGCGCCAGCAGCCTCACCCGACAGGGGGCTAGTGAGCAGTTCTTC.

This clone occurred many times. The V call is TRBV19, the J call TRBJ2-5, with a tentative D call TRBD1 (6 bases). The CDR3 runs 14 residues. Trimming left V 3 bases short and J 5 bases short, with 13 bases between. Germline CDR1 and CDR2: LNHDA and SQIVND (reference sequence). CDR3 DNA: TGTGCCAGTAGTATTTTGGACAGTGAGGAGACCCAGTACTTC. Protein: CASSILDSEETQYF.

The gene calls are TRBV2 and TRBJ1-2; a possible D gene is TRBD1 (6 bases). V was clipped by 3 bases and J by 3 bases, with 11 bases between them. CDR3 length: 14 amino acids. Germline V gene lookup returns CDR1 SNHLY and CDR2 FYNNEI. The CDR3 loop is CASSDRTAYYGYTF. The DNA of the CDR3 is TGTGCCAGCAGTGATCGGACAGCGTACTATGGCTACACCTTC.

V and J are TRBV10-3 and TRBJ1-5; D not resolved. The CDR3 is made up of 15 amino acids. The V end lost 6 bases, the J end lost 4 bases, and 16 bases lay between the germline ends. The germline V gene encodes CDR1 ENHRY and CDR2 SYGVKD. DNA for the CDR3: TGTGCCATCAGATCTCATGGGGAGTCGAATCAGCCCCAGCATTTT. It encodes CAIRSHGESNQPQHF.

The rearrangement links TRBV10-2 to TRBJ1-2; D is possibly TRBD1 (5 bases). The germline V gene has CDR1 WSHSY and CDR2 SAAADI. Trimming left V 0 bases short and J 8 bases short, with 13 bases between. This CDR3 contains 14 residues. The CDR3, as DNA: TGCGCCAGCAGTGAGTCAAGGTGGGGCCTCGGCTACACCTTC. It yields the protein CASSESRWGLGYTF.

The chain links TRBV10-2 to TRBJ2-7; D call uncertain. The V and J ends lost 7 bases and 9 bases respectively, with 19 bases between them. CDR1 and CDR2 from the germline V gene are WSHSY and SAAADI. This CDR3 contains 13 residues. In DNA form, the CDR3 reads TGCGCCAGCAACACAAGGTCTCAATTGGGGCAGTACTTC. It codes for CASNTRSQLGQYF.

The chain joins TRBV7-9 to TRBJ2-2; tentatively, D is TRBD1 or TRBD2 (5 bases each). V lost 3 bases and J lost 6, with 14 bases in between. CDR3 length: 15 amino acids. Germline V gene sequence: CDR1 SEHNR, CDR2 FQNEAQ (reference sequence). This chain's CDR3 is CASSFRIREPGELFF. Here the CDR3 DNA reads TGTGCCAGCAGCTTTAGAATCAGGGAGCCCGGGGAGCTGTTTTTT. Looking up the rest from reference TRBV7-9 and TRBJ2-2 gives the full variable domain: DTGVSQNPRHKITKRGQNVTFRCDPISEHNRLYWYRQTLGQGPEFLTYFQNEAQLEKSRLLSDRFSAERPKGSFSTLEIQRTEQGDSAMYLCASSFRIREPGELFFGEGSRLTVL.

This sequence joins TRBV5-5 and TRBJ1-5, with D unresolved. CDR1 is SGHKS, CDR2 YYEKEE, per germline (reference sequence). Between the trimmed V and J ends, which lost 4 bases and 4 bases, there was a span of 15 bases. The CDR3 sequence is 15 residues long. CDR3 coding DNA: TGTGCCAGCAGCGCGTCCCCGGGCCGTAATCAGCCCCAGCATTTT. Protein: CASSASPGRNQPQHF. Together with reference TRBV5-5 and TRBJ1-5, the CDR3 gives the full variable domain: DAGVTQSPTHLIKTRGQQVTLRCSPISGHKSVSWYQQVLGQGPQFIFQYYEKEERGRGNFPDRFSARQFPNYSSELNVNALLLGDSALYLCASSASPGRNQPQHFGDGTRLSIL.

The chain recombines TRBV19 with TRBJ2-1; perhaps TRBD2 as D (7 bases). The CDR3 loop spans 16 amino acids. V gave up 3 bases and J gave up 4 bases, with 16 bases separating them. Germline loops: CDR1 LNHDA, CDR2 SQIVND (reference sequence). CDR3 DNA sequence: TGTGCCAGTAGTATCTGGGGCGGGGGCGCTTACAATGAGCAGTTCTTC. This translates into CASSIWGGGAYNEQFF.

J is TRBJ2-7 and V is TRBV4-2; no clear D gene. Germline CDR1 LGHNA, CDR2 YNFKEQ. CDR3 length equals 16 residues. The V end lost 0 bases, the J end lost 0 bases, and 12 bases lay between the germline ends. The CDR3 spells CASSQDQVVGSYEQYF. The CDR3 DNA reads TGTGCCAGCAGCCAAGATCAGGTTGTGGGCTCCTACGAGCAGTACTTC.

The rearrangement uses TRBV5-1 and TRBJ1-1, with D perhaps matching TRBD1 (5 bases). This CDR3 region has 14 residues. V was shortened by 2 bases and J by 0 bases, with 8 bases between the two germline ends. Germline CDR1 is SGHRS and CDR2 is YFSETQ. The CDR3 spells CASSFDSLNTEAFF. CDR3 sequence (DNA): TGCGCCAGCAGCTTTGACAGCCTGAACACTGAAGCTTTCTTT.

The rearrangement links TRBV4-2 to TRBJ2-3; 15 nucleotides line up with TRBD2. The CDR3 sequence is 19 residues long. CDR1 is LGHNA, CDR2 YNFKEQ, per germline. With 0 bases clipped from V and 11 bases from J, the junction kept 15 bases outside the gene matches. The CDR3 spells CASSQDRAGLAGGRGLQYF. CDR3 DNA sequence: TGTGCCAGCAGCCAAGACAGAGCGGGACTAGCGGGGGGCCGGGGTTTGCAGTATTTT.

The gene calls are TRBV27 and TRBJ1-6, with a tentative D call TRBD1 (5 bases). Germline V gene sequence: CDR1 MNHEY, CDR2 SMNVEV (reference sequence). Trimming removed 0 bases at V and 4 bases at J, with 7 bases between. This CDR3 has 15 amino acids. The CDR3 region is CASSLSGGYNSPLHF. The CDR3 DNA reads TGTGCCAGCAGTTTATCGGGGGGGTATAATTCACCCCTCCACTTT.

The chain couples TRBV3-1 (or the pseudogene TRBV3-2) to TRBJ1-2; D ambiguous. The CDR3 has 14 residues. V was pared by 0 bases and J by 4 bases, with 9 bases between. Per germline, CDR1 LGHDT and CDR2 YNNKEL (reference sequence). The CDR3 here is CASSQDLAFYGYTF. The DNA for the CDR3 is TGTGCCAGCAGCCAAGATTTAGCGTTCTATGGCTACACCTTC.

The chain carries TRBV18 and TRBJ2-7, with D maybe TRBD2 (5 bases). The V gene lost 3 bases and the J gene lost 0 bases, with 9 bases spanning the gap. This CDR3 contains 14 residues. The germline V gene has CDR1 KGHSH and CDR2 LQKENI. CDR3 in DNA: TGTGCCAGCTCACCTTCCCGGGGCTCCTACGAGCAGTACTTC. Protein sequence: CASSPSRGSYEQYF. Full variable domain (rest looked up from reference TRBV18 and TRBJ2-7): NAGVMQNPRHLVRRRGQEARLRCSPMKGHSHVYWYRQLPEEGLKFMVYLQKENIIDESGMPKERFSAEFPKEGPSILRIQQVVRGDSAAYFCASSPSRGSYEQYFGPGTRLTVT.

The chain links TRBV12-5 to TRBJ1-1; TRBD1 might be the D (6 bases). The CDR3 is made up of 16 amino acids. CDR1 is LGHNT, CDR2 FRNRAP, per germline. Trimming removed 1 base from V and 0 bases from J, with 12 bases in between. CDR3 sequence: CASGLGPRTVNTEAFF. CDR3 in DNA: TGTGCTAGTGGTTTGGGACCCCGGACAGTGAACACTGAAGCTTTCTTT.

The CDR3, as DNA: TGTGCCAGCTCATACAGGGGACACACCGGGGAGCTGTTTTTT. Its protein product is CASSYRGHTGELFF. V usage is TRBV18 and J usage is TRBJ2-2; 7 bases fit TRBD1. The V gene's germline CDR1 is KGHSH and CDR2 LQKENI. The CDR3 consists of 14 residues. Trimming took 5 bases from V and 3 from J; bases not matched to a gene: 3.

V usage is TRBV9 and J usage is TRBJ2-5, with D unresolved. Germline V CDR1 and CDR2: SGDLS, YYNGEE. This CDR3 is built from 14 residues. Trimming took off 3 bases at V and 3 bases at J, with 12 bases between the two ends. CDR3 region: CASSAEISEETQYF. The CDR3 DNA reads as TGTGCCAGCAGCGCAGAGATTTCAGAAGAGACCCAGTACTTC.

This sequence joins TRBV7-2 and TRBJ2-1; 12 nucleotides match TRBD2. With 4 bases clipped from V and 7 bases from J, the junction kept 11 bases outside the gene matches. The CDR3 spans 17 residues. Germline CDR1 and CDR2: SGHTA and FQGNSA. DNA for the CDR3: TGTGCCAGCAGCTCTAGAGCCAGGACTAGCGGGGAAAATGAGCAGTTCTTC. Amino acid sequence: CASSSRARTSGENEQFF.

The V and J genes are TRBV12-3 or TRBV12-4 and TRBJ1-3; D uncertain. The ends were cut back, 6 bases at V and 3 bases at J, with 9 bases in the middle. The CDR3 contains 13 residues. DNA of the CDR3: TGTGCCAGCAGACCAGACGGTGGAAACACCATATATTTT. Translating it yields CASRPDGGNTIYF.

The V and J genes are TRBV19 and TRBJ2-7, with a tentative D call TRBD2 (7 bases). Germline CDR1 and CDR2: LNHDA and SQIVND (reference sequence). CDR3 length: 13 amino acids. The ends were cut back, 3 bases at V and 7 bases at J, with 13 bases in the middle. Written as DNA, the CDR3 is TGTGCCAGTAGTATGGGGGGGGCCTCTGAGCAGTACTTC. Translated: CASSMGGASEQYF.

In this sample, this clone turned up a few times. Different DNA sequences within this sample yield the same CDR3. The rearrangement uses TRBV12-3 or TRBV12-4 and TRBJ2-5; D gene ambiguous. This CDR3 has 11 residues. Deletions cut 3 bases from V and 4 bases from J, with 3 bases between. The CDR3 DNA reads TGTGCCAGCAGTTTCGGAGAGACCCAGTACTTC. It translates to CASSFGETQYF.

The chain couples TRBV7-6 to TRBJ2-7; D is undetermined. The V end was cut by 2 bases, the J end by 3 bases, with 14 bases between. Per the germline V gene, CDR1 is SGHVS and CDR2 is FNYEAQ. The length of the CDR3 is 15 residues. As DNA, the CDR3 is TGTGCCAGCAGCTTATCCCGGGCACTCAACTACGAGCAGTACTTC. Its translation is CASSLSRALNYEQYF.

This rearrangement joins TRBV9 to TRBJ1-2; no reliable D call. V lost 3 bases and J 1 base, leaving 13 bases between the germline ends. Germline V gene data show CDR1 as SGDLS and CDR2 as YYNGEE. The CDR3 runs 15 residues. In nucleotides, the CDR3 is TGTGCCAGCAGCGCCGGAGACGGCCTTAACTATGGCTACACCTTC. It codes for CASSAGDGLNYGYTF.